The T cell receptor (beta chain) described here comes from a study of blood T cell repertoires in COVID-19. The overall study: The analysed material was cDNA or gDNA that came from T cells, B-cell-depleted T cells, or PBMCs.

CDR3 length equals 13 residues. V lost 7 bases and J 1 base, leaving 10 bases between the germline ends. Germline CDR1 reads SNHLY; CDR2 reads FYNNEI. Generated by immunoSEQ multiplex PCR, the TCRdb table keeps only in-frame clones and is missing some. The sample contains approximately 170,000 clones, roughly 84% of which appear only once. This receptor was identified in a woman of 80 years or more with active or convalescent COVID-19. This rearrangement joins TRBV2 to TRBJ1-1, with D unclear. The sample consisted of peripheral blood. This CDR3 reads CASTENRNTEAFF. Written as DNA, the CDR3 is TGTGCCAGCACCGAAAACAGGAACACTGAAGCTTTCTTT. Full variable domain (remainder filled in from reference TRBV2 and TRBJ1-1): EPEVTQTPSHQVTQMGQEVILRCVPISNHLYFYWYRQILGQKVEFLVSFYNNEISEKSEIFDDQFSVERPDGSNFTLKIRSTKLEDSAMYFCASTENRNTEAFFGQGTRLTVV.